The 26 T cell receptor beta chains given below trace back to one sample, sequenced in a study of blood T cells in healthy people across ages. A second PCR of 7 to 11 cycles used a sample-barcoded 5' primer and a J-beta primer mix. A single record per CDR3 protein comes from TCRdb applying MiXCR to the 5' RACE reads. The sample lists some 1.6 million distinct CDR3 sequences; about 35% were seen once. What was sequenced was blood. The receptors derive from a woman aged 25 to 39 in good health.

This clonotype appeared a few times. This sequence joins TRBV6-1 and TRBJ1-6; TRBD1 might be the D (5 bases). The germline gives CDR1 MNHNS, CDR2 SASEGT. CDR3 length: 16 residues. Trimming pared 8 bases from V and 1 base from J, leaving 15 bases between. The CDR3 bases are TGTGCCAGCCTCCCGCCGGGGGGGTCCTATAATTCACCCCTCCACTTT. Its protein is CASLPPGGSYNSPLHF.

The chain recombines TRBV5-5 with TRBJ2-1; TRBD2 is a possible D gene (6 bases). The germline V gene encodes CDR1 SGHKS and CDR2 YYEKEE (reference sequence). The V and J ends lost 4 bases and 0 bases respectively, with 11 bases between them. The CDR3 consists of 15 residues. In DNA, the CDR3 is TGTGCCAGCAGCCCGGACTACTTCTCCTACAATGAGCAGTTCTTC. The encoded protein is CASSPDYFSYNEQFF.

V is TRBV12-3 or TRBV12-4 and J is TRBJ1-5; 9 nucleotides line up with TRBD1. The CDR3 length is 17 residues. V lost 5 bases and J lost 7; bases outside the gene matches: 15. CDR3 loop: CASSLYGDRERRQPQHF. In nucleotides, the CDR3 is TGTGCCAGCAGTCTCTACGGGGACAGGGAACGGAGACAGCCCCAGCATTTT.

This clonotype was seen a handful of times. The V call is TRBV11-2, the J call TRBJ1-2, with a possible D match to TRBD1 (6 bases). The CDR3 spans 16 residues. The germline gives CDR1 SGHAT, CDR2 FQNNGV. Trimming took off 3 bases at V and 8 bases at J, with 22 bases between the two ends. The CDR3: CASSLWPPRDIKGYTF. DNA of the CDR3: TGTGCCAGCAGCTTGTGGCCACCTAGGGACATCAAAGGCTACACCTTC.

The V call is TRBV11-1, the J call TRBJ2-3, with 13 positions matching TRBD2. Germline V gene lookup returns CDR1 SGHAT and CDR2 FQDESV (reference sequence). The CDR3 spans 21 residues. The V segment lost 1 base and the J segment 1 base; nucleotides outside the gene matches: 14. CDR3 sequence (DNA): TGTGCCAGCAGCTTAGGAGAGACTAGCGGGAGGACCAATTGGGGCACAGATACGCAGTATTTT. The encoded protein is CASSLGETSGRTNWGTDTQYF.

This clonotype was seen more than once but under ten times. The chain is built from TRBV7-2 and TRBJ2-7; D is uncertain. CDR1 SGHTA and CDR2 FQGNSA come from the germline V gene. This CDR3 spans 13 amino acids. V was shortened by 3 bases and J by 3 bases, with 9 bases between the two germline ends. CDR3 sequence (DNA): TGTGCCAGCAGCTTTGACCGGTACTACGAGCAGTACTTC. Its translation is CASSFDRYYEQYF.

Remarks on this clonotype: A much larger clone is a single base away; this may be a read error. The V call is TRBV29-1, the J call TRBJ2-7; 9 bases line up with TRBD2. The V segment lost 6 bases and the J segment 3 bases; nucleotides outside the gene matches: 15. Looked up from germline, CDR1 is SQVTM and CDR2 is ANQGSEA. This CDR3 has 16 residues. For the CDR3, the DNA is TGCAGCGTCGCCCCCCCCGGGACTAGCAACTTCTACGAGCAGTACTTC. This encodes CSVAPPGTSNFYEQYF.

The chain carries TRBV11-2 and TRBJ2-5; the D gene is possibly TRBD2 (6 bases). Germline-derived CDR1 and CDR2 are SGHAT and FQNNGV. The CDR3 loop spans 14 amino acids. Trimming removed 1 base at V and 13 bases at J, with 19 bases between. The CDR3 region has the DNA TGTGCCAGCAGCTTAGGATTAGCGGAGGGGCCACCGTACTTC. Amino acids: CASSLGLAEGPPYF.

In DNA, the CDR3 is TGTGCCAGCAGCCAAAAAGGGGCAGAGACCCAGTACTTC. The encoded protein is CASSQKGAETQYF. This chain uses TRBV3-1 with TRBJ2-5; tentatively, D is TRBD1 (5 bases). The CDR3 is 13 amino acids. Germline lookup yields CDR1 LGHDT and CDR2 YNNKEL (reference sequence). Trimming left V 2 bases short and J 4 bases short, with 8 bases between.

The rearrangement joins TRBV7-8 to TRBJ1-1, with D tentatively TRBD1 (5 bases). This CDR3 contains 15 residues. Per germline, CDR1 SGHVS and CDR2 FQNEAQ. Trimming removed 0 bases at V and 8 bases at J, with 16 bases between. The CDR3 coding sequence is TGTGCCAGCAGCTTAGCGTCAGGGACTGGCGCCGAAGCTTTCTTT. It codes for CASSLASGTGAEAFF. Supplemented by reference TRBV7-8 and TRBJ1-1, the full variable domain reads GAGVSQSPRYKVAKRGQDVALRCDPISGHVSLFWYQQALGQGPEFLTYFQNEAQLDKSGLPSDRFFAERPEGSVSTLKIQRTQQEDSAVYLCASSLASGTGAEAFFGQGTRLTVV.

The chain has TRBV4-1 and TRBJ1-2, with D possibly being TRBD1 (6 bases). This CDR3 region has 14 residues. V lost 0 bases and J 5 bases, leaving 10 bases between the germline ends. CDR1 MGHRA and CDR2 YSYEKL come from the germline V gene. CDR3 sequence reads: CASSQDPGAYGYTF. Written as DNA, the CDR3 is TGCGCCAGCAGCCAAGATCCGGGGGCTTATGGCTACACCTTC.

This clonotype was observed a handful of times. V is TRBV13 and J is TRBJ2-7; 9 bases are a match to TRBD1. The germline V gene has CDR1 PRHDT and CDR2 FYEKMQ (reference sequence). With V trimmed by 5 bases and J by 6 bases, 5 bases remained unmatched. CDR3 length: 13 amino acids. This chain's CDR3 is CASSITGGREQYF. The DNA for the CDR3 is TGTGCCAGCAGCATAACAGGGGGCCGCGAGCAGTACTTC.

This rearrangement joins TRBV18 to TRBJ1-1; D gene unclear. Germline V CDR1 and CDR2: KGHSH, LQKENI. The CDR3 loop spans 14 amino acids. V lost 6 bases and J lost 1, with 12 bases in between. The CDR3 DNA is TGTGCCAGCTCTGCCACGGGGTCGAACACTGAAGCTTTCTTT. It encodes CASSATGSNTEAFF.

This clonotype has ten or more counts. V gene TRBV5-6 combines with J gene TRBJ2-7; 8 bases agree with TRBD1. The CDR3 is 15 amino acids. In germline, CDR1 is SGHDT, CDR2 YYEEEE. V shed 4 bases and J 6 bases; nucleotides not matched to a gene: 12. The CDR3 DNA follows: TGTGCCAGCAGCCACGCAGGGGGCCTTCGAGGCGAGCAGTACTTC. Its protein product is CASSHAGGLRGEQYF.

This clonotype was found many times. This chain joins TRBV5-5 and TRBJ2-1; weak D call: TRBD1 (5 bases). The CDR3 contains 15 residues. Trimming took off 0 bases at V and 0 bases at J, with 7 bases between the two ends. The V gene's germline CDR1 is SGHKS and CDR2 YYEKEE (reference sequence). CDR3 region: CASSLGQTSYNEQFF. The CDR3, as DNA: TGTGCCAGCAGCTTGGGACAGACCTCCTACAATGAGCAGTTCTTC.

The chain combines TRBV5-1 with TRBJ1-2; D remains ambiguous. CDR3 length: 16 amino acids. Trimming removed 0 bases from V and 0 bases from J, with 12 bases in between. Germline assignment: CDR1 SGHRS and CDR2 YFSETQ. CDR3 DNA sequence: TGCGCCAGCAGCTTGGCGGCGGCAGCAGCTAACTATGGCTACACCTTC. Translating gives CASSLAAAAANYGYTF. Drawing the rest from reference TRBV5-1 and TRBJ1-2, the complete variable domain is KAGVTQTPRYLIKTRGQQVTLSCSPISGHRSVSWYQQTPGQGLQFLFEYFSETQRNKGNFPGRFSGRQFSNSRSEMNVSTLELGDSALYLCASSLAAAAANYGYTFGSGTRLTVV.

This chain connects TRBV3-1 to TRBJ1-5; no reliable D call. Trimming removed 3 bases at V and 7 bases at J, with 13 bases between. Looked up from germline, CDR1 is LGHDT and CDR2 is YNNKEL (reference sequence). The length of the CDR3 is 14 residues. CDR3 sequence: CASSQGRRGQPQHF. The CDR3 coding sequence is TGTGCCAGCAGCCAGGGCCGTAGAGGACAGCCCCAGCATTTT.

This chain links TRBV3-1 with TRBJ1-5; D is unresolved. Per the germline V gene, CDR1 is LGHDT and CDR2 is YNNKEL (reference sequence). The V gene lost 4 bases and the J gene lost 4 bases, with 8 bases spanning the gap. CDR3 size: 13 residues. CDR3 bases: TGTGCCAGCAGCCGGGAAGATAATCAGCCCCAGCATTTT. This sequence encodes CASSREDNQPQHF.

This rearrangement joins TRBV20-1 to TRBJ2-2; no firm D call. Trimming shortened V by 3 bases and J by 4 bases, and 9 bases separated the two germline ends. CDR1 is DFQATT, CDR2 SNEGSKA, per germline (reference sequence). CDR3 length: 13 amino acids. The CDR3: CSARAQSTGELFF. DNA of the CDR3: TGCAGTGCTAGGGCGCAGTCCACCGGGGAGCTGTTTTTT.

This chain uses TRBV4-1 with TRBJ2-7, with 7 bases matching TRBD2. V shed 6 bases and J 4 bases; nucleotides not matched to a gene: 6. Germline-derived CDR1 and CDR2 are MGHRA and YSYEKL. The CDR3 covers 13 residues. CDR3 DNA sequence: TGCGCCAGCAGGGGACTAATCGGTTACGAGCAGTACTTC. Translating it yields CASRGLIGYEQYF.

J is TRBJ1-1 and V is TRBV10-3, with D unresolved. The CDR3 runs to 15 residues. Trimming stripped 4 bases from V and 1 base from J, with 13 bases between. Germline CDR1 reads ENHRY; CDR2 reads SYGVKD. DNA for the CDR3: TGTGCCATCAGTGTTAGTGAGGCATCGAACACTGAAGCTTTCTTT. This gives the protein CAISVSEASNTEAFF.

The gene calls are TRBV7-9 and TRBJ1-1; the D is unclear. There are 13 residues in the CDR3. V lost 5 bases and J lost 6, with 13 bases in between. Germline V gives CDR1 SEHNR, CDR2 FQNEAQ (reference sequence). CDR3 sequence reads: CASSPRTKAEAFF. In DNA form, the CDR3 reads TGTGCCAGCAGCCCCCGAACGAAGGCTGAAGCTTTCTTT. Full variable domain (rest looked up from reference TRBV7-9 and TRBJ1-1): DTGVSQNPRHKITKRGQNVTFRCDPISEHNRLYWYRQTLGQGPEFLTYFQNEAQLEKSRLLSDRFSAERPKGSFSTLEIQRTEQGDSAMYLCASSPRTKAEAFFGQGTRLTVV.

The chain couples TRBV4-1 to TRBJ2-4; a possible D gene is TRBD1 (6 bases). Looked up from germline, CDR1 is MGHRA and CDR2 is YSYEKL. The CDR3 has 14 amino acids. The V end lost 2 bases, the J end lost 15 bases, and 20 bases lay between the germline ends. This CDR3 reads CASSQQGMAYELYF. The CDR3 coding sequence is TGCGCCAGCAGCCAACAGGGGATGGCCTACGAGCTGTACTTC.

The V and J genes are TRBV19 and TRBJ2-7; 8 bases match TRBD1. The ends lost 6 bases at V and 0 bases at J; junction bases unmatched: 13. Germline V gene lookup returns CDR1 LNHDA and CDR2 SQIVND (reference sequence). The length of the CDR3 is 17 residues. CDR3: CASRPGGQGPFSYEQYF. In DNA form, the CDR3 reads TGTGCCAGTAGACCAGGAGGACAGGGACCATTCTCCTACGAGCAGTACTTC.

CDR3 in DNA: TGTGCCAGCAGCTTCCCCGGGACAGGGGGAACAGATACGCAGTATTTT. Translated: CASSFPGTGGTDTQYF. The gene calls are TRBV5-6 and TRBJ2-3; TRBD1 matches 11 bases. J was trimmed by 3 bases and V by 2 bases; bases with no gene match: 5. CDR1 and CDR2 (germline): SGHDT, YYEEEE. The CDR3 covers 16 residues. The whole variable domain, filled in from reference TRBV5-6 and TRBJ2-3, reads DAGVTQSPTHLIKTRGQQVTLRCSPKSGHDTVSWYQQALGQGPQFIFQYYEEEERQRGNFPDRFSGHQFPNYSSELNVNALLLGDSALYLCASSFPGTGGTDTQYFGPGTRLTVL.

This clonotype occurred a few times. This chain connects TRBV6-5 to TRBJ2-4; D assignment may be TRBD1 or TRBD2 (5 bases each). This CDR3 region has 14 residues. Germline V gene data show CDR1 as MNHEY and CDR2 as SVGAGI. V was cut by 4 bases and J by 6 bases, with 13 bases left in between. CDR3 sequence (DNA): TGTGCCAGCAGTTTAAGCCGGGACCCAAACATTCAGTACTTC. It codes for CASSLSRDPNIQYF.